A single sample gave rise to the 2 T cell receptor beta chains below, sequenced in a study of blood T cell repertoires in COVID-19 (TCRdb year 2020). Preparation of the library involved the immunoSEQ multiplex PCR assay. Here the immuneACCESS table is served through TCRdb, limited to in-frame sequences with V and J called. Missing clones are a known gap in these copies; in checked studies unresolved V genes cover under half, and the rest lacks a known reason. In this sample the table shows approximately 220,000 clones, nearly 90% of which occur a single time. Roughly 4% of the sample lies in the top ten. Material for sequencing was PBMCs or T cells enriched from blood (not recorded which). The receptors here all came from a woman in her 30s with acute COVID-19.

The chain couples TRBV14 to TRBJ2-1, with TRBD1 as a possible D gene (6 bases). The CDR3 is made up of 13 amino acids. Per germline, CDR1 SGHDN and CDR2 FVKESK. V shed 4 bases and J shed 7 bases, with 11 bases lying between them. CDR3 residues: CASSPRGENEQFF. CDR3 sequence (DNA): TGTGCCAGCAGCCCCAGGGGAGAAAATGAGCAGTTCTTC.

The chain couples TRBV7-9 to TRBJ1-2, with 8 bases that match TRBD1. The CDR3 sequence is 15 residues long. With 5 bases clipped from V and 3 bases from J, the junction kept 8 bases outside the gene matches. Germline V CDR1 and CDR2: SEHNR, FQNEAQ (reference sequence). DNA of the CDR3: TGTGCCAGCAGCCACGACAGGGGATACGACTATGGCTACACCTTC. Protein sequence: CASSHDRGYDYGYTF.